This TCR beta chain was documented in a study of control samples from healthy donors and cancer patients. The CDR3 is made up of 15 amino acids. CDR1 and CDR2 from the germline V gene are SGHDN and FVKESK. V was trimmed by 4 bases and J by 0 bases, leaving 10 bases between them. Here immunoSEQ multiplex PCR was the method, and the copy in TCRdb shows in-frame clones only, minus some. Of about 35,000 clones listed, roughly 92% are singletons. The sample consisted of PBMCs. The clonotype originates from a man aged 40-49 years with colorectal cancer. The V gene is TRBV14, the J gene TRBJ2-1; D gene uncertain. The chain's CDR3 is CASSPYTGSYNEQFF. The CDR3 coding sequence is TGTGCCAGCAGCCCTTATACGGGCTCCTACAATGAGCAGTTCTTC.